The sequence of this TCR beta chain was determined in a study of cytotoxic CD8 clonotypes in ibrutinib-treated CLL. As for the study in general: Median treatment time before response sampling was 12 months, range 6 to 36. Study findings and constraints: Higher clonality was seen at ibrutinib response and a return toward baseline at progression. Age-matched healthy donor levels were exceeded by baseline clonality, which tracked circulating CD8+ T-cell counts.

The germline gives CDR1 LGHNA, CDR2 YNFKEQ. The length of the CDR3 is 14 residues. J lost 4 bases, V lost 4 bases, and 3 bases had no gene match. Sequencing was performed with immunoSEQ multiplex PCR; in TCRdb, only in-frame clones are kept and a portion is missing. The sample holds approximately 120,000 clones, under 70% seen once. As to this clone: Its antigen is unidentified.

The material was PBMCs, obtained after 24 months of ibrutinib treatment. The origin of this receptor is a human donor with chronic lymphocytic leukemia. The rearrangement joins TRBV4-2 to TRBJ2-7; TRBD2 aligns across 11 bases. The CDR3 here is CASSPGLAVYEQYF. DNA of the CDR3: TGTGCCAGCAGCCCGGGACTAGCGGTTTACGAGCAGTACTTC.